Listed below are T cell receptor beta chains from one sample, sequenced in a study of blood T cell repertoires in COVID-19. Only in-frame clones appear in the TCRdb table, and some are missing; sequencing was by immunoSEQ multiplex PCR. The profile shows 100,000 to 150,000 clones, 70% to 80% of them singletons. The sequencing sample was made of peripheral blood. The receptors come from a middle-aged man with active or convalescent COVID-19. The CDR3 runs from the conserved cysteine through the conserved F or W. The D gene is left open where the match is weak. Rows may omit the clone size; those that give it use once, few, many or a size class.

j_call,clone_size,v_call,d_call,cdr3_aa
TRBJ2-3,NA,TRBV24-1,TRBD2,CATTPGLAGPSDTQYF
NA,few,TRBV19,NA,CASRRDSRGELFF
TRBJ2-1,NA,TRBV5-1,NA,CASSFERVSYNEQFF
TRBJ1-1,few,TRBV7-2,NA,CASSSRWSPNTEAFF
TRBJ2-1,NA,TRBV24-1,TRBD2,CATSPHLAGVNEQFF
TRBJ2-2,few,TRBV9,TRBD2,CASSVEAGGPFGELFF
TRBJ1-4,once,TRBV7-2,NA,CASRIGGTGEKLFF
TRBJ1-1,NA,TRBV27,NA,CASSLRVVTEAFF
TRBJ1-2,few,TRBV6-5,TRBD1,CASSYRGQSYGYTF
TRBJ2-7,NA,TRBV5-5,TRBD2,CASSLPASGGVLYEQYF
TRBJ2-2,NA,TRBV15,NA,CATSRDRNTGELFF
TRBJ1-2,NA,TRBV24-1,TRBD1,CATSNRDRVYGYTF
TRBJ2-5,NA,TRBV5-4,TRBD2,CASSLRGASGKQETQYF
TRBJ1-2,NA,TRBV19,NA,CASSLREGVYGYTF
TRBJ1-2,NA,TRBV29-1,NA,CSGVENYGYTF
TRBJ1-3,NA,TRBV19,NA,CASSIVGREDSGNTIYF
TRBJ2-2,NA,TRBV19,NA,CATEDSNTGELFF
TRBJ1-2,NA,TRBV19,TRBD1,CASSIPTGWIGYTF
TRBJ2-7,NA,TRBV7-2,NA,CASSLGGAVYEQYF
TRBJ2-2,NA,TRBV14,TRBD1,CASSQQGAGELFF
TRBJ2-6,NA,TRBV10-3,TRBD1,CAISLDDRGSGANVLTF
TRBJ1-1,NA,TRBV6-5,NA,CASSRDTLNTEAFF